The rows below give T cell receptor beta chains drawn from one sample of a study of cytomegalovirus exposure and HLA in healthy donors. Generated by immunoSEQ multiplex PCR, the TCRdb table keeps only in-frame clones and is missing some. The repertoire consists of approximately 91,000 clones, with roughly nine tenths occurring once and the leading ten covering around a tenth. The sequenced sample was PBMCs. The receptors come from a young man in good health and CMV-seropositive. The CDR3 runs from the conserved cysteine through the conserved F or W. The D gene is left open where the match is weak. Clone size is stated in some rows and not others, as once, few, many or a class when expanded.

j_gene | v_gene | abundance | d_gene | CDR3aa | CDR3nt
TRBJ2-1 | TRBV11-2 | once | NA | CASSLFADYNEQFF | TGTGCCAGCAGCTTATTTGCAGATTACAATGAGCAGTTCTTC
TRBJ1-1 | TRBV7-2 | NA | NA | CASRGGRHQSRLEAFF | TGTGCCAGCAGGGGAGGCAGGCATCAATCTCGACTTGAAGCTTTCTTT
TRBJ2-5 | TRBV4-1 | once | NA | CASSQGPQGKETQYF | TGCGCCAGCAGCCAAGGGCCTCAGGGAAAAGAGACCCAGTACTTC
TRBJ1-2 | TRBV10-3 | NA | TRBD1 | CAVLRTGGLNGYTF | TGTGCCGTTCTTAGGACAGGGGGCTTGAATGGATACACCTTC
TRBJ2-7 | TRBV28 | NA | TRBD1 | CASSSIQGEHEQYF | TGTGCCAGCAGTTCTATACAGGGGGAACACGAGCAGTACTTC
TRBJ1-4 | TRBV19 | NA | TRBD1 | CATSRQGEVGNEKLFF | TGTGCCACCTCACGACAGGGCGAAGTCGGTAATGAAAAACTGTTTTTT
TRBJ2-7 | TRBV5-4 | NA | TRBD2 | CASSSMTSGPFSEQYF | TGTGCCAGCAGCTCTATGACTAGCGGGCCATTCTCAGAGCAGTACTTC
TRBJ1-1 | TRBV29-1 | NA | NA | CSVEDQLAGMATFF | TGCAGCGTTGAAGATCAATTGGCCGGGATGGCGACTTTCTTT
TRBJ2-7 | TRBV5-1 | NA | TRBD1 | CASSSPDRGTYEQYF | TGCGCCAGCAGCTCCCCCGACAGGGGTACCTACGAGCAGTACTTC
TRBJ1-2 | TRBV29-1 | NA | TRBD1 | CSVEGQGHYGYTF | TGCAGCGTTGAAGGACAGGGACACTATGGCTACACCTTC
TRBJ1-2 | TRBV6-1 | once | NA | CASSRGSYGYTF | TGTGCCAGCTCTAGGGGTTCTTATGGCTACACCTTC
TRBJ2-1 | TRBV7-7 | once | TRBD2 | CASSPPGGGQFF | TGTGCTAGCAGCCCCCCGGGGGGGGGCCAGTTCTTC
TRBJ2-2 | TRBV7-9 | NA | TRBD2 | CASSARLAGANTGELFF | TGTGCCAGCAGCGCGCGACTAGCGGGCGCGAACACCGGGGAGCTGTTTTTT
TRBJ2-1 | TRBV28 | NA | NA | CASSLGTEEGNEQFF | TGTGCCAGCAGTTTAGGGACAGAGGAGGGGAATGAGCAGTTCTTC
TRBJ2-1 | TRBV6-1 | NA | NA | CASSEIGKPVREQFF | TGTGCCAGCAGTGAAATCGGTAAACCCGTACGTGAGCAGTTCTTC
TRBJ1-6 | TRBV7-9 | NA | TRBD1 | CASSPVKGASKSPLHF | TGTGCCAGCAGCCCCGTTAAGGGGGCGTCCAAGTCACCCCTCCACTTT
TRBJ2-1 | TRBV28 | NA | TRBD2 | CASSSAGLAGYNEQFF | TGTGCCAGCAGTTCCGCCGGACTAGCGGGATACAATGAGCAGTTCTTC
TRBJ1-1 | TRBV21-1 | NA | NA | CASSKATPRGGCTEAFF | TGTGCCAGCAGCAAAGCGACGCCCCGTGGGGGGTGCACTGAAGCTTTCTTT
TRBJ2-2 | TRBV11-2 | NA | NA | CASSGGAANTGELFF | TGTGCCAGCAGCGGAGGGGCCGCGAACACCGGGGAGCTGTTTTTT
TRBJ2-7 | TRBV29-1 | NA | TRBD1 | CSAGKGASEQYF | TGCAGCGCCGGCAAGGGGGCTAGCGAGCAGTACTTC
TRBJ2-1 | TRBV5-1 | NA | TRBD1 | CASSLGTGVYSEQFF | TGCGCCAGCAGCTTAGGGACAGGGGTGTACTCTGAGCAGTTCTTC
TRBJ2-7 | TRBV28 | NA | NA | CASSSPETGFGEQYF | TGTGCCAGCAGTTCACCCGAAACAGGGTTTGGAGAGCAGTACTTC
TRBJ2-1 | TRBV28 | NA | NA | CASSLGAYNEQFF | TGTGCCAGCAGTCTCGGGGCCTACAATGAGCAGTTCTTC
TRBJ2-5 | TRBV25-1 | NA | TRBD1 | CASSESGTGQETQYF | TGTGCCAGCAGTGAATCCGGGACAGGCCAAGAGACCCAGTACTTC
TRBJ2-7 | TRBV5-4 | NA | TRBD2 | CASSAWTSGDYEQYF | TGTGCCAGCAGCGCCTGGACTAGCGGAGACTACGAGCAGTACTTC
TRBJ1-2 | TRBV30 | once | NA | CAWSVQGVSGYTF | TGTGCCTGGAGTGTACAGGGCGTCAGTGGCTACACCTTC
TRBJ1-1 | TRBV27 | NA | NA | CASKQRNTEAFF | TGTGCCAGCAAACAGAGGAACACTGAAGCTTTCTTT
TRBJ1-1 | TRBV28 | NA | NA | CASSLWSTEAFF | TGTGCCAGCAGTTTATGGAGCACTGAAGCTTTCTTT
TRBJ1-6 | TRBV5-1 | NA | NA | CASSPLPGNSPLHF | TGCGCCAGCAGCCCCCTCCCGGGGAATTCACCCCTCCACTTT
TRBJ2-3 | TRBV13 | NA | TRBD2 | CASSPPTSGTDTQYF | TGTGCCAGCAGTCCACCGACTAGCGGCACAGATACGCAGTATTTT
TRBJ2-7 | TRBV5-1 | NA | NA | CASSGGTQTIYEQYF | TGCGCCAGCAGCGGCGGGACCCAAACAATCTACGAGCAGTACTTC
TRBJ2-1 | TRBV19 | NA | TRBD2 | CASSMSGVSYNEQFF | TGTGCCAGTAGTATGAGCGGGGTCTCCTACAATGAGCAGTTCTTC
TRBJ2-6 | TRBV27 | once | TRBD1 | CASSLLPGQGATGANVLTF | TGTGCCAGCAGTTTACTTCCGGGACAGGGGGCAACTGGGGCCAACGTCCTGACTTTC
TRBJ2-3 | TRBV2 | once | TRBD2 | CASTFKGGQSTDTQYF | TGTGCCAGCACCTTTAAGGGAGGGCAAAGCACAGATACGCAGTATTTT
TRBJ2-7 | TRBV10-1 | NA | TRBD2 | CASSFGRAGTYEQYF | TGCGCCAGCAGTTTCGGGAGGGCCGGGACCTACGAGCAGTACTTC
TRBJ2-2 | TRBV4-2 | few | TRBD2 | CASSQDPGTSGSGELFF | TGTGCCAGCAGCCAAGACCCCGGGACTAGCGGGAGTGGGGAGCTGTTTTTT
TRBJ2-3 | TRBV25-1 | NA | TRBD2 | CASSDPLAGGRDTQYF | TGTGCCAGCAGTGACCCCCTAGCGGGAGGGAGGGATACGCAGTATTTT
TRBJ2-6 | TRBV6-5 | NA | TRBD1 | CASSYSTGAGANVLTF | TGTGCCAGCAGTTACTCTACAGGGGCTGGGGCCAACGTCCTGACTTTC
TRBJ1-1 | TRBV11-1 | NA | NA | CASSLDGENTEAFF | TGTGCCAGCAGCTTAGACGGGGAGAACACTGAAGCTTTCTTT
TRBJ1-1 | TRBV7-9 | NA | TRBD1 | CASSKNAGTVTEAFF | TGTGCCAGCAGCAAAAACGCAGGGACAGTCACTGAAGCTTTCTTT
TRBJ2-5 | TRBV12-5 | NA | TRBD2 | CASGLSGGGETQYF | TGTGCTAGTGGTTTGTCGGGGGGTGGGGAGACCCAGTACTTC
TRBJ2-7 | TRBV5-1 | NA | TRBD2 | CASSLLPGGEYEQYF | TGCGCCAGCAGCCTCCTTCCGGGAGGGGAGTACGAGCAGTACTTC
TRBJ2-2 | TRBV19 | once | NA | CASSHRDSTYTGELFF | TGTGCCAGTAGTCACCGGGATTCAACCTACACCGGGGAGCTGTTTTTT
TRBJ2-2 | TRBV30 | NA | NA | CAGPRDSGYYTGELFF | TGTGCCGGCCCGAGAGATAGCGGCTATTACACCGGGGAGCTGTTTTTT
TRBJ2-7 | TRBV9 | NA | NA | CASSVGPSSSYEQYF | TGTGCCAGCAGCGTAGGTCCAAGTAGCTCCTACGAGCAGTACTTC
TRBJ2-5 | TRBV27 | NA | TRBD1 | CASSPGAGGSRQETQYF | TGTGCCAGCAGTCCAGGGGCAGGGGGCTCACGCCAAGAGACCCAGTACTTC
TRBJ2-7 | TRBV5-6 | few | TRBD1 | CASSGRDRGVVSSYEQYF | TGTGCCAGCAGCGGCCGGGACAGGGGGGTGGTTAGCTCCTACGAGCAGTACTTC
TRBJ2-3 | TRBV13 | NA | TRBD2 | CASSLTSGSTDTQYF | TGTGCCAGCAGCTTGACTAGCGGGAGCACAGATACGCAGTATTTT
TRBJ2-2 | TRBV5-4 | NA | TRBD2 | CASSFGTSGFTGELFF | TGTGCCAGCAGCTTCGGGACTAGCGGATTCACCGGGGAGCTGTTTTTT
TRBJ2-2 | TRBV2 | NA | NA | CASTAGRNTGELFF | TGTGCCAGCACCGCGGGCCGAAACACCGGGGAGCTGTTTTTT
TRBJ1-5 | TRBV10-3 | NA | NA | CAISGGASQPQHF | TGTGCCATCAGTGGCGGGGCCAGTCAGCCCCAGCATTTT
TRBJ2-1 | TRBV5-6 | NA | TRBD2 | CASSFGLAGDNFF | TGTGCCAGCAGCTTTGGACTAGCGGGAGATAATTTCTTC
TRBJ2-3 | TRBV28 | NA | NA | CASISGGLVSDTQYF | TGTGCCAGCATTAGCGGCGGTCTAGTCTCAGATACGCAGTATTTT
TRBJ1-4 | TRBV15 | NA | TRBD1 | CATSRGTGHNEKLFF | TGTGCCACCAGCAGGGGGACAGGGCATAATGAAAAACTGTTTTTT
TRBJ1-1 | TRBV29-1 | NA | NA | CSVEAQGIAEAFF | TGCAGCGTTGAAGCCCAGGGCATAGCTGAAGCTTTCTTT